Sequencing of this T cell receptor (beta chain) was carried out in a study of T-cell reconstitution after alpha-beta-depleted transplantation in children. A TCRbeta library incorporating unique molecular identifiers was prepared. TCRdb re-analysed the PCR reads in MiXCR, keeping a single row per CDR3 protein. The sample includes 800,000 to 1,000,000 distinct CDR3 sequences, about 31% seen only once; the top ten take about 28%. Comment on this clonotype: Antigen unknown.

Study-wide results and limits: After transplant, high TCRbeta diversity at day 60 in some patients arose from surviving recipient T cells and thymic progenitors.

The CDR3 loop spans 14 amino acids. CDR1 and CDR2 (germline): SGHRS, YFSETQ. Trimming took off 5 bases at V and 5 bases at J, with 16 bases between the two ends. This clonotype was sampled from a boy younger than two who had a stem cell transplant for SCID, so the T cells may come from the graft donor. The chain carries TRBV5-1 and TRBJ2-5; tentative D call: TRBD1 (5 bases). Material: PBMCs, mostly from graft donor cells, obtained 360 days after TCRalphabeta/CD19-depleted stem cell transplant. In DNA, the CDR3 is TGCGCCAGCAGAGGAACAGGCAGGATCGAGACCCAGTACTTC. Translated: CASRGTGRIETQYF.